The 13 T cell receptor beta chains given below trace back to one sample, sequenced in a study of blood T cell repertoires in COVID-19. TCRdb keeps only in-frame clones here, not all; method: immunoSEQ multiplex PCR. The sample yields 230,000 or so clones, roughly 87% seen once. Source material: peripheral blood. These receptors were collected from a middle-aged man with active or convalescent COVID-19.

This clone was observed once. The V gene is TRBV6-5, the J gene TRBJ2-7; 8 bases line up with TRBD2. Per germline, CDR1 MNHEY and CDR2 SVGAGI. V shed 4 bases and J 3 bases; nucleotides not matched to a gene: 8. The CDR3 runs 15 residues. CDR3 loop: CASSSVSGGRYEQYF. DNA of the CDR3: TGTGCCAGCAGTTCCGTCAGCGGGGGCCGCTACGAGCAGTACTTC.

The V and J genes are TRBV5-1 and TRBJ1-1; D uncertain. V was shortened by 4 bases and J by 7 bases, with 17 bases between the two germline ends. CDR1 is SGHRS, CDR2 YFSETQ, per germline. The CDR3 runs to 14 residues. The CDR3 protein is CASSRDRVSYEAFF. DNA for the CDR3: TGCGCCAGCAGCCGCGACCGGGTGTCGTATGAAGCTTTCTTT.

CDR3 protein: CASSLNDRGGYGYTF. DNA for the CDR3: TGTGCCAGCAGTTTGAACGACAGGGGAGGATATGGCTACACCTTC. The chain employs TRBV28 and TRBJ1-2, with 8 bases that match TRBD1. Germline V gene data show CDR1 as MDHEN and CDR2 as SYDVKM. The V gene end was trimmed by 3 bases and the J gene end by 5 bases; junction bases not matched to a gene: 8. The CDR3 has 15 amino acids.

DNA of the CDR3: TGTGCCAGCAGCGGGCGGGGGGACTCCTACGAGCAGTACTTC. Its translation: CASSGRGDSYEQYF. The J gene is TRBJ2-7, the V gene TRBV5-6; TRBD2 agrees at 8 bases. The CDR3 is made up of 14 amino acids. V gave up 4 bases and J gave up 0 bases; unmatched junction bases: 3. Germline V gene lookup returns CDR1 SGHDT and CDR2 YYEEEE.

The chain uses TRBV6-6 and TRBJ2-5, with D unresolved. Germline CDR1 is MNHNY and CDR2 is SVGAGI (reference sequence). The CDR3 is made up of 13 amino acids. V lost 5 bases and J lost 7, with 14 bases in between. CDR3 bases: TGTGCCAGCAGTCCCGCGACACTGGGGACCCAGTACTTC. Its translation: CASSPATLGTQYF.

V gene TRBV21-1 combines with J gene TRBJ2-5; the table's D call, TRBD1, has no DNA check behind it. TRBV21-1 is described as a pseudogene. This CDR3 spans 19 amino acids. CDR3 nucleotide sequence: TGTGCCAGCAGCAGGGGTACTAAGAGGGACAGGGCCGGACAAGAGACCCAGTACTTC. Translated: CASSRGTKRDRAGQETQYF.

The V gene is TRBV10-2, the J gene TRBJ1-1; 8 bases agree with TRBD1. J gave up 1 base and V 10 bases, and 5 bases lay outside the gene matches. The V gene's germline CDR1 is WSHSY and CDR2 SAAADI. The CDR3 is 13 residues long. CDR3 sequence: CATGGTGNTEAFF. The CDR3 DNA is TGCGCCACAGGGGGGACAGGGAACACTGAAGCTTTCTTT.

The V call is TRBV30, the J call TRBJ1-3, with no clear D. The CDR3 loop spans 14 amino acids. V was pared by 3 bases and J by 4 bases, with 13 bases between. Germline V CDR1 and CDR2: GTSNPN, SVGIG (reference sequence). CDR3 residues: CAWSPSIIGNTIYF. In DNA form, the CDR3 reads TGTGCCTGGAGCCCAAGCATAATCGGAAACACCATATATTTT.

J is TRBJ1-2 and V is TRBV18; D is unclear. This CDR3 comprises 16 residues. V was cut by 1 base and J by 4 bases, with 16 bases left in between. Germline V lookup: CDR1 KGHSH, CDR2 LQKENI. The CDR3 nucleotides read TGTGCCAGCTCACCACTCCCCCCTCCGGAGGGCTATGGCTACACCTTC. Translated: CASSPLPPPEGYGYTF.

Here the CDR3 reads CASSVETGENTEAFF. CDR3 nucleotide sequence: TGTGCCAGCAGCGTAGAGACAGGGGAGAACACTGAAGCTTTCTTT. The chain has TRBV9 and TRBJ1-1; 8 bases line up with TRBD1. V shed 0 bases, J shed 1 base, and the junction held 2 bases outside the gene matches. Germline values: CDR1 SGDLS, CDR2 YYNGEE. The CDR3 spans 15 residues.

The chain employs TRBV5-5 and TRBJ2-5; 8 bases align to TRBD1. The CDR3 is 16 amino acids. Trimming at V came to 0 bases and at J to 4 bases, leaving 8 bases not matched to a gene. Looked up from germline, CDR1 is SGHKS and CDR2 is YYEKEE (reference sequence). CDR3 loop: CASSLEGPGGGETQYF. Here the CDR3 DNA reads TGTGCCAGCAGCTTGGAAGGGCCAGGGGGCGGAGAGACCCAGTACTTC. The full variable domain, completed using reference TRBV5-5 and TRBJ2-5, is DAGVTQSPTHLIKTRGQQVTLRCSPISGHKSVSWYQQVLGQGPQFIFQYYEKEERGRGNFPDRFSARQFPNYSSELNVNALLLGDSALYLCASSLEGPGGGETQYFGPGTRLLVL.

This rearrangement joins TRBV11-2 to TRBJ1-2; no clear D gene. Germline-derived CDR1 and CDR2 are SGHAT and FQNNGV. The CDR3 sequence is 13 residues long. The V end was cut by 5 bases, the J end by 6 bases, with 13 bases between. CDR3 amino acids: CASSPRGGDGYTF. The CDR3 nucleotides are TGTGCCAGCAGCCCTAGAGGAGGTGATGGCTACACCTTC.

The V and J genes are TRBV7-9 and TRBJ2-7, with D possibly being TRBD1 (5 bases). The CDR3 is 13 residues long. Germline V gives CDR1 SEHNR, CDR2 FQNEAQ (reference sequence). The ends were cut back, 4 bases at V and 6 bases at J, with 13 bases in the middle. CDR3 sequence reads: CASSSPGSLEQYF. CDR3 sequence (DNA): TGTGCCAGCAGCTCCCCAGGGTCCCTCGAGCAGTACTTC.